The clone carrying this T cell receptor (beta chain) was seen repeatedly, ten times or more. The antigen remains undetermined. The data originate from a study of human T cells and chemical hapten exposure. Study overall: Patch tests applied 0.01% DPC to the upper back and were scored after 6 days. The patients, most of them female, presented with alopecia areata, totalis or universalis.

The study, taken as a whole, reports: Having alopecia, the donors may differ immunologically from healthy people.

TCRdb redid the calling of the RACE reads with MiXCR, one entry per CDR3 protein. The sample holds about 98,000 distinct CDR3 sequences, 10% to 13% seen once. The CDR3 sequence is 16 residues long. Time point here: pre-sensitization, week 0. Treatment denoted: therapeutic diphenylcyclopropenone sensitization with weekly scalp DPC. This specimen was whole blood, taken in connection with sensitization to the hapten diphenylcyclopropenone (DPC). The receptor's source is a woman aged 55-69 years with alopecia areata. Some clones in this sample may be carry-over from other donors' samples. The rearrangement uses TRBV21-1 and TRBJ2-7; the table gives TRBD2 as D, unverified against the DNA. TRBV21-1 is marked as a pseudogene. CDR3 in DNA: TGTGCCAGCAGCAAGGTGACTCAGGGGCCTCCAACCGAGCAGTACTTC. Protein product: CASSKVTQGPPTEQYF.